This TCR beta chain is from a study of beta chain features in type 1 diabetes (dated by TCRdb to about 2018). For context, the study as a whole: Mean age, gender distribution, total cell number and subset yield did not differ between patients and healthy donors. A total of 100 million to 110 million sorted cells were examined across all samples, and a strong correlation was observed between cell number per subset and RNA yield. The study compared the TCRB repertoires of sorted circulating CD4+ T cell subsets in recently diagnosed type 1 diabetes patients with those in matched healthy donors. Whereas all 30 or so donors provided naive and central memory subsets, regulatory and stem cell-like memory subsets were isolated from just 8 patients and roughly 8 healthy donors. The research as a whole found: A moderate but significant shortening of TCRB CDR3 length was observed in type 1 diabetes patients in all four CD4+ subsets. Because small numbers of individuals were included in the HLA sub-analyses, any influence of HLA type on TCRB rearrangement was left unresolved. PCR may preferentially amplify shorter templates, but because patient and control samples were amplified and corrected together, any resulting skew would affect both groups equally. Because cDNA rather than genomic DNA was sequenced, highly expressing activated cells could have been over-represented, although no difference in activation and CD3 levels was found between groups. Naive, central memory and regulatory TCRB repertoires appeared to be more similar among patients than among healthy donors. At VDJ recombination sites, patients with type 1 diabetes made fewer insertions and deleted more nucleotides, a pattern implying thymic rearrangement abnormalities.

The entire isolated RNA was reverse transcribed using the High Capacity cDNA Reverse Transcription Kit, and thus expressed TCRB transcripts were sequenced. Naive, central memory and regulatory T cell samples underwent deep immunoSEQ sequencing, averaging about 3.5 million total reads per sample. After sorted cells were lysed in RLT buffer, RNA was extracted with DNase-treated RNeasy Micro or Mini kits, with the choice depending on cell number. To prevent cross-contamination, each cell subset was processed individually, whereas patient and healthy donor samples were processed jointly. The immunoSEQ multiplex PCR was used to amplify TCRB sequences from cDNA, yielding 87-bp fragments that span the CDR3 region. Sequencing of the amplicons was done on the Illumina HiSeq platform. Turning to the authors' computational methods: Synthetic template baselines were used to correct PCR bias computationally, reads within Hamming distance 2 were collapsed, and singletons that could not be merged were discarded. Reads were aligned against IMGT so that V, D and J genes, CDR3 length and insertions or deletions at six rearrangement sites could be assigned. Within each subset, clonotype counts were normalized to sorted cell number, and only after that were true diversity and Gini coefficients computed with the tcR R package. The overlap coefficient, calculated on TCRB nucleotide sequences, was used to measure repertoire sharing. As a proxy for the pre-selection repertoire, out-of-frame TCRB sequences from naive cells were analyzed. The clones in this table, taken by TCRdb from immuneACCESS, are in-frame only. Not every clone is retained; where verified, under half of the shortfall comes from an unresolved V gene, and the cause of the rest is unknown. The DNA was the basis for D and trimming; V, J and clone size are from that table. Counted in this sample were a few hundred thousand clones; approximately 15% of them appeared once. The ten largest clones take up roughly 0.015% of the sample.

The germline V gene yields SGHVS for CDR1 and FNYEAQ for CDR2. The CDR3 contains 16 residues, cysteine and phenylalanine counted. Only the CDR3 DNA stays, 48 bases, in frame from base 1. Trimmed from V: 4 bases; trimmed from J: 3 bases; junction bases lacking a gene match: 4. A single peripheral blood draw of around 120 mL on average was collected from each donor into heparinised tubes. A BD FACSAria II was used to sort naive, central memory, regulatory and stem cell-like memory CD4+ T cells with a panel that included CD45RO, CCR7, CD25, CD127, CD95 and CD27. A purity above 98% was achieved for all sorted populations. PBMCs were isolated right away by Lymphoprep density gradient centrifugation and were stained directly, without culture. To minimize batch effects, samples were stained and sorted in pairs, one healthy donor with one patient per experiment. Note on this clone: The antigen it binds to is not known. The input lacks base qualities; no much larger clone sits a single base away.

The source material was naive CD4+ T cells from blood. The intended sense of this specimen's cell subset or site label: true naive CD4+ T cells. The clonotype comes from a woman in her late teens or twenties with type 1 diabetes. The chain is encoded by TRBV7-6 joined to TRBJ2-1, with 12 bases aligning to TRBD2. The nucleotides read TGTGCCAGCAGCTCCGGACTAGCGGGATACTACAATGAGCAGTTCTTC. Protein translation: CASSSGLAGYYNEQFF.